The 26 T cell receptor beta chains in this list originate from one sample, sequenced in a study of identifying expanded T cells in peripheral blood. Sequencing used immunoSEQ multiplex PCR; TCRdb keeps in-frame clones, though not all of them. The table records some 100,000 clones, about 87% of them present only once. The sequencing input was blood. The receptors derive from a person aged 18-70 years in good health.

The V call is TRBV7-9, the J call TRBJ1-2; a possible D gene is TRBD1 (6 bases). CDR3 length: 13 residues. The V and J ends lost 6 bases and 5 bases respectively, with 13 bases between them. Germline CDR1 is SEHNR and CDR2 is FQNEAQ (reference sequence). The CDR3 reads CASSSGQNYGYTF. The CDR3 bases are TGTGCCAGCAGTTCAGGACAGAATTATGGCTACACCTTC.

This clone was detected only a few times. The chain combines TRBV7-9 with TRBJ1-6; no firm D call. V lost 4 bases, J lost 9 bases, and 13 bases lay in between. Germline lookup yields CDR1 SEHNR and CDR2 FQNEAQ (reference sequence). The length of the CDR3 is 14 residues. The CDR3 region is CASSSDQSSSPLHF. Written as DNA, the CDR3 is TGTGCCAGCAGCTCGGACCAAAGCAGTTCACCCCTCCACTTT.

The V call is TRBV5-1, the J call TRBJ2-1, with 8 bases that match TRBD2. The V gene end was trimmed by 6 bases and the J gene end by 5 bases; junction bases not matched to a gene: 7. Germline V gene lookup returns CDR1 SGHRS and CDR2 YFSETQ. The CDR3 covers 14 residues. CDR3 region: CASKSGSANNEQFF. CDR3 sequence (DNA): TGCGCCAGCAAGAGCGGGAGCGCAAACAATGAGCAGTTCTTC.

The chain employs TRBV10-3 and TRBJ1-3, with D unresolved. The CDR3 length is 13 residues. Germline loops: CDR1 ENHRY, CDR2 SYGVKD. V dropped 9 bases and J dropped 2 bases, with 11 bases sitting between them. The CDR3 region is CAMGTAPGNTIYF. The CDR3 coding sequence is TGTGCCATGGGTACCGCCCCTGGAAACACCATATATTTT.

This clone was seen a few times. This sequence joins TRBV11-2 and TRBJ2-3; 11 nucleotides line up with TRBD1. This CDR3 is 17 amino acids long. The trim removed 5 bases at V and 8 bases at J, leaving 15 bases unmatched. Germline-derived CDR1 and CDR2 are SGHAT and FQNNGV. In DNA, the CDR3 is TGTGCCAGCAGCAAGGGACAGGGGGGGTCCCTCTGGGGTACGCAGTATTTT. Its protein is CASSKGQGGSLWGTQYF.

This clone was observed a handful of times. The chain uses TRBV2 and TRBJ1-6; 10 bases line up with TRBD1. The CDR3 sequence is 15 residues long. V lost 7 bases, J lost 9 bases, and 9 bases stayed unmatched. CDR1 and CDR2 (germline): SNHLY, FYNNEI. CDR3 sequence reads: CASTEGRDRGSPLHF. CDR3 in DNA: TGTGCCAGCACCGAAGGGCGGGACAGGGGTTCACCCCTCCACTTT.

The chain employs TRBV6-6 and TRBJ2-1; TRBD2 matches at 10 bases. V gave up 7 bases and J gave up 4 bases; unmatched junction bases: 4. The CDR3 loop spans 14 amino acids. Germline V lookup: CDR1 MNHNY, CDR2 SVGAGI (reference sequence). The DNA of the CDR3 is TGTGCCAGCACTCGGACTAGCGGTTACAATGAGCAGTTCTTC. It is translated as CASTRTSGYNEQFF.

The rearrangement joins TRBV7-3 to TRBJ2-1; D gene unclear. This CDR3 is built from 16 residues. CDR1 is SGHTA, CDR2 FQGTGA, per germline. The V gene lost 3 bases and the J gene lost 0 bases, with 12 bases spanning the gap. CDR3 protein: CASSLSGDLSYNEQFF. CDR3 nucleotide sequence: TGTGCCAGCAGCTTGTCGGGTGACCTCTCCTACAATGAGCAGTTCTTC.

The gene calls are TRBV28 and TRBJ1-2, with 8 bases identical to TRBD1. This CDR3 spans 14 amino acids. V shed 3 bases and J 7 bases; nucleotides not matched to a gene: 7. CDR1 is MDHEN and CDR2 is SYDVKM in the germline V gene. For the CDR3, the DNA is TGTGCCAGCAGTTTCTCGGACAGGGTCGTTGGCTACACCTTC. Encoded protein: CASSFSDRVVGYTF.

The V and J genes are TRBV5-1 and TRBJ1-1, with TRBD1 identical over 8 bases. V shed 0 bases, J shed 3 bases, and the junction held 7 bases outside the gene matches. CDR3 length: 16 residues. CDR1 SGHRS and CDR2 YFSETQ come from the germline V gene. The CDR3 reads CASSLVQGAIDTEAFF. The CDR3, as DNA: TGCGCCAGCAGCTTGGTGCAGGGGGCTATAGACACTGAAGCTTTCTTT.

The genes are TRBV9 and TRBJ2-1; 8 bases line up with TRBD2. The germline V gene encodes CDR1 SGDLS and CDR2 YYNGEE. The CDR3 is 14 residues long. V lost 10 bases to trimming and J lost 4 bases; unmatched junction nucleotides: 10. CDR3 DNA sequence: TGTGCCTCTCAGGCTAGCGGGCCTTACAATGAGCAGTTCTTC. This codes for CASQASGPYNEQFF. Based on the CDR3 plus reference TRBV9 and TRBJ2-1, the full variable domain is DSGVTQTPKHLITATGQRVTLRCSPRSGDLSVYWYQQSLDQGLQFLIQYYNGEERAKGNILERFSAQQFPDLHSELNLSSLELGDSALYFCASQASGPYNEQFFGPGTRLTVL.

This rearrangement joins TRBV18 to TRBJ1-2; no clear D gene. This CDR3 region has 14 residues. Germline CDR1 KGHSH, CDR2 LQKENI. The V end was cut by 3 bases, the J end by 5 bases, with 13 bases between. CDR3 amino acids: CASSPPSGIYGYTF. Here the CDR3 DNA reads TGTGCCAGCTCACCCCCATCGGGGATTTATGGCTACACCTTC.

This chain links TRBV5-1 with TRBJ2-1; 9 bases are shared with TRBD2. The germline gives CDR1 SGHRS, CDR2 YFSETQ. J lost 3 bases, V lost 10 bases, and 8 bases had no gene match. This CDR3 region has 14 residues. The CDR3 loop is CASLSGGSYNEQFF. The CDR3 DNA reads as TGCGCCTCCTTGAGCGGGGGGAGCTACAATGAGCAGTTCTTC.

This clone was seen a handful of times. The rearrangement links TRBV19 to TRBJ1-5, with D unresolved. V dropped 0 bases and J dropped 4 bases, with 10 bases sitting between them. Germline V gives CDR1 LNHDA, CDR2 SQIVND (reference sequence). The CDR3 loop spans 15 amino acids. CDR3 sequence: CASSIDDGGNQPQHF. In DNA form, the CDR3 reads TGTGCCAGTAGTATAGATGACGGAGGGAATCAGCCCCAGCATTTT.

The chain couples TRBV7-9 to TRBJ2-3, with D unclear. Looked up from germline, CDR1 is SEHNR and CDR2 is FQNEAQ (reference sequence). This CDR3 comprises 11 residues. V was pared by 7 bases and J by 6 bases, with 8 bases between. This CDR3 reads CASTVPDTQYF. The DNA for the CDR3 is TGTGCCAGCACCGTCCCGGATACGCAGTATTTT.

The chain uses TRBV25-1 and TRBJ1-4, with D possibly TRBD1 on 5 matching bases. This CDR3 spans 15 amino acids. The V gene's germline CDR1 is MGHDK and CDR2 SYGVNS. Deletions cut 1 base from V and 8 bases from J, with 14 bases between. As DNA, the CDR3 is TGTGCCAGCAGTGAATCCAGAAGGGGCCAGGAAAAACTGTTTTTT. Translating it yields CASSESRRGQEKLFF.

The chain uses TRBV7-9 and TRBJ2-5, with D perhaps assigned TRBD1 or TRBD2 (6 bases each). This CDR3 region has 12 residues. Germline CDR1 reads SEHNR; CDR2 reads FQNEAQ (reference sequence). V shed 5 bases and J shed 4 bases, with 8 bases lying between them. The CDR3 protein is CASSPGAETQYF. CDR3 DNA sequence: TGTGCCAGCAGCCCGGGGGCAGAGACCCAGTACTTC.

As to this clone: This CDR3 is also generated by other DNA sequences in the sample. This chain uses TRBV7-4 with TRBJ2-2; D possibly corresponds to TRBD2 (5 bases). Germline V gene sequence: CDR1 SGHVT, CDR2 SQSDAQ. The ends were cut back, 9 bases at V and 0 bases at J, with 23 bases in the middle. The CDR3 spans 18 residues. CDR3 DNA: TGTGCCAGTAGCCCCCACGCCCTAGCTTTCCCGAACACCGGGGAGCTGTTTTTT. This codes for CASSPHALAFPNTGELFF.

The chain combines TRBV5-1 with TRBJ1-5, with D possibly matching TRBD1 (5 bases). Germline CDR1 SGHRS, CDR2 YFSETQ. The CDR3 is 15 amino acids. Trimming cost V 1 base and J 3 bases, with 11 bases left between them. This CDR3 reads CASSLLGANNQPQHF. CDR3 in DNA: TGCGCCAGCAGCTTGTTAGGGGCAAACAATCAGCCCCAGCATTTT.

CDR3 sequence (DNA): TGTGCCAGCAGTTACGGAGGGGTAGGAAACACCATATATTTT. Its translation: CASSYGGVGNTIYF. The chain combines TRBV6-6 with TRBJ1-3; the D gene is possibly TRBD1 (5 bases). Germline V CDR1 and CDR2: MNHNY, SVGAGI (reference sequence). V dropped 2 bases and J dropped 4 bases, with 9 bases sitting between them. CDR3 length: 14 amino acids.

The J gene is TRBJ2-1, the V gene TRBV5-4, with TRBD1 matching over 8 bases. Germline assignment: CDR1 SGHNT and CDR2 YYREEE (reference sequence). Trimming at V came to 0 bases and at J to 6 bases, leaving 5 bases not matched to a gene. There are 15 residues in the CDR3. The CDR3 sequence is CASSLAGQGANEQFF. CDR3 bases: TGTGCCAGCAGCTTGGCCGGGCAGGGGGCCAATGAGCAGTTCTTC. Combining the CDR3 with reference TRBV5-4 and TRBJ2-1 gives the whole variable domain ETGVTQSPTHLIKTRGQQVTLRCSSQSGHNTVSWYQQALGQGPQFIFQYYREEENGRGNFPPRFSGLQFPNYSSELNVNALELDDSALYLCASSLAGQGANEQFFGPGTRLTVL.

The chain uses TRBV5-3 and TRBJ1-3; D remains unclear. TRBV5-3 is designated an ORF whose function remains uncertain. CDR3 length: 15 residues. V was cut by 8 bases and J by 0 bases, with 15 bases left in between. CDR3 sequence (DNA): TGTGCCAGCCCGCAAAGACACACCTCTGGAAACACCATATATTTT. Translating gives CASPQRHTSGNTIYF.

The chain links TRBV10-3 to TRBJ2-1, with D hard to call. V was cut by 2 bases and J by 4 bases, with 3 bases left in between. The CDR3 is 12 amino acids. Germline V gene sequence: CDR1 ENHRY, CDR2 SYGVKD. The CDR3 spells CAISEGYNEQFF. CDR3 DNA sequence: TGTGCCATCAGTGAGGGGTACAATGAGCAGTTCTTC.

This clone was seen once. The rearrangement links TRBV28 to TRBJ2-6; 9 bases fit TRBD1. V was clipped by 6 bases and J by 0 bases; unmatched bases: 12. Germline CDR1 MDHEN, CDR2 SYDVKM. This CDR3 spans 19 amino acids. The CDR3 DNA reads TGTGCCAGCAGCTACCCCCTTGGGACAGGGATCTCTGGGGCCAACGTCCTGACTTTC. It translates to CASSYPLGTGISGANVLTF.

The V call is TRBV5-1, the J call TRBJ2-7, with D tentatively TRBD2 (6 bases). Germline assignment: CDR1 SGHRS and CDR2 YFSETQ. V lost 2 bases to trimming and J lost 5 bases, with 11 bases between them. This CDR3 is 13 amino acids long. The CDR3 DNA sequence: TGCGCCAGCAGCTTTGGGGGGAGCGACGAGCAGTACTTC. This translates into CASSFGGSDEQYF.

The V call is TRBV27, the J call TRBJ2-6, with D possibly being TRBD1 (5 bases). The V end was cut by 7 bases, the J end by 4 bases, with 17 bases between. The CDR3 length is 16 residues. Germline loops: CDR1 MNHEY, CDR2 SMNVEV (reference sequence). The CDR3: CASTMITGAGANVLTF. DNA for the CDR3: TGTGCCAGCACCATGATTACAGGTGCCGGGGCCAACGTCCTGACTTTC.